Listed below are T cell receptor beta chains from one sample, sequenced in a study of cytotoxic CD8 clonotypes in ibrutinib-treated CLL. TCRdb keeps only in-frame clones here, not all; method: immunoSEQ multiplex PCR. Among 33,000 or so clones, approximately 45% were seen once, and the ten largest hold approximately 20%. The sample was PBMCs, taken before ibrutinib treatment. These receptors all come from a human donor with chronic lymphocytic leukemia. CDR3s include the opening cysteine and the closing phenylalanine or tryptophan. Each record gives: D gene, V gene, clone size, J gene, CDR3 length, CDR3 DNA, CDR3 protein. D genes are given only for firm matches. Part of the rows lack a size; the others show once, few, many or a class for expanded clones.

>NA|TRBV7-9|few|TRBJ1-1|14
TGTGCCAGCAGCTTAGCGCGAAGGACCACTGAAGCTTTCTTT
CASSLARRTTEAFF
>NA|TRBV6-5|NA|TRBJ1-5|14
TGTGCCAGCAGCTCAGACAGTGCGAATCAGCCCCAGCATTTT
CASSSDSANQPQHF
>NA|TRBV5-1|NA|TRBJ2-3|14
TGCGCCAGCAGCTTGGAGTCCCACACAGATACGCAGTATTTT
CASSLESHTDTQYF
>TRBD2|TRBV29-1|once|TRBJ2-3|14
TGCAGCGTTGTTGGGCGGGGGGCCACAGATACGCAGTATTTT
CSVVGRGATDTQYF
>NA|TRBV19|few|TRBJ2-7|14
TGTGCCAGTAGTATGCCAGGACGGACCTACGAGCAGTACTTC
CASSMPGRTYEQYF
>TRBD1|TRBV27|few|TRBJ1-2|15
TGTGCCAGCAGTTTTTCCGGGACAGGGGACTATGGCTACACCTTC
CASSFSGTGDYGYTF
>NA|TRBV7-9|NA|TRBJ1-5|15
TGTGCCAGCAGCTTAGGGGATCCCGTAGGAGGGCCCCAGCATTTT
CASSLGDPVGGPQHF
>NA|TRBV27|NA|TRBJ1-1|14
TGTGCCAGCAGTCCCGGCCGGGGGAGCACTGAAGCTTTCTTT
CASSPGRGSTEAFF
>TRBD2|TRBV7-6|NA|TRBJ2-1|17
TGTGCCAGCAGCTTACTAGTGGGACTAGCGACCCACAATGAGCAGTTCTTC
CASSLLVGLATHNEQFF
>NA|TRBV10-3|NA|TRBJ1-2|13
TGTGCCATCAGTGGGACATCCCTTTCAGGCTACACCTTC
CAISGTSLSGYTF
>TRBD2|TRBV18|NA|TRBJ2-7|14
TGTGCCAGCTCCCCGGGACTAGCATCGTACGAGCAGTACTTC
CASSPGLASYEQYF
>NA|TRBV5-1|few|TRBJ1-1|12
TGCGCCAGCAGCTTCCGGGACGGGGAAGCTTTCTTT
CASSFRDGEAFF
>NA|TRBV7-6|few|TRBJ1-6|14
TGTGCCAGCAGCCCGGACAGATTTAATTCACCCCTCCACTTT
CASSPDRFNSPLHF
>TRBD1|TRBV5-6|NA|TRBJ2-1|18
TGTGCCAGCAGCTTGGACACACAGGGACAGAGCTCCTACAATGAGCAGTTCTTC
CASSLDTQGQSSYNEQFF
>TRBD2|TRBV7-3|NA|TRBJ2-5|14
TGTGCCAGCAGCTTAGCGGGGGGACGGGAGACCCAGTACTTC
CASSLAGGRETQYF
>TRBD1|TRBV29-1|once|TRBJ1-4|15
TGCAGCGCCGGTGTACAGGGGGCTCCGAATGAAAAACTGTTTTTT
CSAGVQGAPNEKLFF
>NA|TRBV7-8|NA|TRBJ2-5|11
TGTGCCAGCAGCGCACTGGAGACCCAGTACTTC
CASSALETQYF
>NA|TRBV5-1|few|TRBJ2-1|13
TGCGCCAGCAGCTTGGAGCTTTACAATGAGCAGTTCTTC
CASSLELYNEQFF
>TRBD1|TRBV19|few|TRBJ1-2|13
TGTGCCACCATGACAGGGGGCGCGGGGGGCTACACCTTC
CATMTGGAGGYTF
>NA|TRBV5-1|NA|TRBJ2-1|15
TGCGCCAGCAGCTTGACGGAGTCTACCTACAATGAGCAGTTCTTC
CASSLTESTYNEQFF
>NA|TRBV15|NA|TRBJ2-5|15
TGTGCCACCAGCAGAGGGGCACCTCACCAAGAGACCCAGTACTTC
CATSRGAPHQETQYF
>NA|TRBV10-3|NA|TRBJ1-5|14
TGTGCCATCAGCCAAGGACCGAGCAATCAGCCCCAGCATTTT
CAISQGPSNQPQHF
>NA|TRBV5-6|NA|TRBJ1-6|14
TGTGCCAGCAGCTCTTACACAGCCAATTCACCCCTCCACTTT
CASSSYTANSPLHF
>NA|TRBV9|NA|TRBJ1-1|13
TGTGCCAGCAGCGTAGCTAGTAACCGCGGGGCTTTCTTT
CASSVASNRGAFF
>NA|TRBV11-2|few|TRBJ1-4|16
TGTGCCAGCAGCCCGACCGGGTCCGTGGTTGGGGAAAAACTGTTTTTT
CASSPTGSVVGEKLFF
>NA|TRBV4-1|NA|TRBJ1-6|16
TGCGCCAGCAGCCAAGAGCCGACAGGCTATAATTCACCCCTCCACTTT
CASSQEPTGYNSPLHF
>NA|TRBV5-1|NA|TRBJ1-2|14
TGCGCCAGCTCCCCGGTCGGGGGAGGGTATGGCTACACCTTC
CASSPVGGGYGYTF
>NA|TRBV11-1|few|TRBJ2-1|12
TGTGCCAGCAGCTTAGAAAAAATCGAGCAGTTCTTC
CASSLEKIEQFF
>NA|TRBV9|few|TRBJ2-1|16
TGTGCCAGCAGCGTCTCTACAGTGGGCATCTACAATGAGCAGTTCTTC
CASSVSTVGIYNEQFF
>NA|TRBV10-2|medium-sized|TRBJ1-5|14
TGCGCCAGCAGTGAGTCCATTAGCAATCAGCCCCAGCATTTT
CASSESISNQPQHF
>TRBD1|TRBV19|few|TRBJ2-1|14
TGTGCCAGTAGAGGGACAGGGGTTAACTATGAGCAGTTCTTC
CASRGTGVNYEQFF
>NA|TRBV12-5|NA|TRBJ1-5|13
TGTGCTAGTGGTTTGGGGGACAATCAGCCCCAGCATTTT
CASGLGDNQPQHF
>TRBD1|TRBV19|few|TRBJ2-7|18
TGTGCCAGTAGTACACACCGTAGACAGGGGCCCCCTTCCTACGAGCAGTACTTC
CASSTHRRQGPPSYEQYF
>NA|TRBV4-3|NA|TRBJ1-5|14
TGCGCCAGCAGCCAAGAAGGGTCATTCGAACCCCAGCATTTT
CASSQEGSFEPQHF
>NA|TRBV7-6|NA|TRBJ2-2|15
TGTGCCAGCAGCCACACTAAACCGAACACCGGGGAGCTGTTTTTT
CASSHTKPNTGELFF
>NA|TRBV6-1|NA|TRBJ1-2|13
TGTGCCAGCAGCCGAACAGGATTCGATGGCTACACCTTC
CASSRTGFDGYTF
>NA|TRBV5-1|NA|TRBJ2-3|14
TGCGCCAGCAGCTTGCCTGGGGGGACAGATACGCAGTATTTT
CASSLPGGTDTQYF
>NA|TRBV2|few|TRBJ2-4|13
TGTGCCAGCAGTGAAGCACCTACGACTAGAATTTACTTC
CASSEAPTTRIYF
>NA|TRBV5-4|NA|TRBJ1-4|15
TGTGCCAGCAGCACCGGCGTTGTTTCGTATGAAAAACTGTTTTTT
CASSTGVVSYEKLFF
>TRBD1|TRBV29-1|NA|TRBJ2-1|16
TGCAGCGTTGAGGGCCCTCGACAGGGGGTTATAGATGAGCAGTTCTTC
CSVEGPRQGVIDEQFF
>TRBD1|TRBV7-8|NA|TRBJ1-2|13
TGTGCCAGCAGCGCCGGGACAGCCTATGGCTACACCTTC
CASSAGTAYGYTF
>TRBD1|TRBV25-1|NA|TRBJ2-7|15
TGTGCCAGCAGTGAAGCTAACAGGGGTTCCTACGAGCAGTACTTC
CASSEANRGSYEQYF
>NA|TRBV7-2|NA|TRBJ2-3|14
TGTGCCAGCAGCTTAGGTTACGGTGGGGATACGCAGTATTTT
CASSLGYGGDTQYF
>NA|TRBV7-9|few|TRBJ2-7|15
TGTGCCAGCAGCCTAGAGACAGGGGGACTAGGCGAGCAGTACTTC
CASSLETGGLGEQYF
>NA|TRBV18|few|TRBJ2-1|16
TGTGCCAGCTCACCACCCCGGGGGGCCTCGGACAATGAGCAGTTCTTC
CASSPPRGASDNEQFF
>NA|TRBV4-2|NA|TRBJ1-3|18
TGTGCCAGCAGACCCGTCGGATCTAGCTTAAGCTCTGGAAACACCATATATTTT
CASRPVGSSLSSGNTIYF
>NA|TRBV5-1|NA|TRBJ2-3|11
TGCGCCAGCAGCTTGGCAGATACGCAGTATTTT
CASSLADTQYF
>NA|TRBV6-4|NA|TRBJ1-6|13
TGTGCCAGCAGTTATCGGGATAATTCACCCCTCCACTTT
CASSYRDNSPLHF
>TRBD1|TRBV5-5|NA|TRBJ1-2|13
TGTGCCAGCAGCTCGGGACAGAGCTATGGCTACACCTTC
CASSSGQSYGYTF
>NA|TRBV7-3|NA|TRBJ2-5|13
TGTGCTTCGGGGCGGGGGCCCCAAGAGACCCAGTACTTC
CASGRGPQETQYF
>NA|TRBV9|few|TRBJ2-3|16
TGTGCCAGCAGCGAAAGCGGGGACACTTACACAGATACGCAGTATTTT
CASSESGDTYTDTQYF
>NA|TRBV5-8|few|TRBJ2-7|14
TGTGCCAGCAGCCGGGGGACTGATACCTACGAGCAGTACTTC
CASSRGTDTYEQYF
>NA|TRBV6-5|NA|TRBJ2-2|15
TGTGCCAGCAGGGAGGGACAATCGAACACCGGGGAGCTGTTTTTT
CASREGQSNTGELFF